These 2 T cell receptor beta chains share one sample of origin, sequenced in a study of blood T cells in healthy people across ages. Combining a sample-barcoded 5' primer with a J-beta primer mix, a second PCR ran for about 7 to 12 cycles. Each CDR3 protein is one row after TCRdb ran MiXCR on the 5' RACE reads. The table lists approximately 2,000,000 distinct CDR3 sequences, around 40% of them singletons. Sequenced material: blood. The receptors originated from a human donor in good health.

J is TRBJ1-1 and V is TRBV18; weak D call: TRBD1 (6 bases). V lost 3 bases to trimming and J lost 0 bases, with 17 bases between them. Germline CDR1 KGHSH, CDR2 LQKENI. This CDR3 spans 17 amino acids. CDR3 protein: CASSPQVDRFLNTEAFF. DNA of the CDR3: TGTGCCAGCTCACCTCAGGTGGACAGATTCCTGAACACTGAAGCTTTCTTT. The full variable domain, in which reference TRBV18 and TRBJ1-1 provide the parts outside the CDR3, is NAGVMQNPRHLVRRRGQEARLRCSPMKGHSHVYWYRQLPEEGLKFMVYLQKENIIDESGMPKERFSAEFPKEGPSILRIQQVVRGDSAAYFCASSPQVDRFLNTEAFFGQGTRLTVV.

This clonotype came up a few times. The V gene is TRBV5-1, the J gene TRBJ2-4; D possibly corresponds to TRBD2 (6 bases). V was shortened by 0 bases and J by 8 bases, with 9 bases between the two germline ends. Germline V gene lookup returns CDR1 SGHRS and CDR2 YFSETQ. This CDR3 is 13 amino acids long. The CDR3: CASSLVPGDIQYF. CDR3 nucleotide sequence: TGCGCCAGCAGCTTGGTGCCGGGGGACATTCAGTACTTC. The variable domain in full, completed from reference TRBV5-1 and TRBJ2-4, reads KAGVTQTPRYLIKTRGQQVTLSCSPISGHRSVSWYQQTPGQGLQFLFEYFSETQRNKGNFPGRFSGRQFSNSRSEMNVSTLELGDSALYLCASSLVPGDIQYFGAGTRLSVL.